This T cell receptor beta chain comes out of a study of shared clonotypes between healthy human individuals. Points from the study as a whole: Even with large depth, rarefaction showed that sorted-subset sequencing was incomplete.

Sorted-subset replicate PCRs used around 200 ng of genomic DNA. This amount corresponded to some 30,000 T cell genomes. Profiled with immunoSEQ multiplex PCR; TCRdb holds only in-frame clones, not every one. The data show approximately 2,000,000 clones, with 93% seen just once and 1.5% to 2% held by the top ten. Terminally differentiated effector memory CD45RA+ cells were excluded from the naive CD8 cells, which were CD45RO-negative and positively selected for CCR7. V lost 5 bases to trimming and J lost 4 bases; unmatched junction nucleotides: 10. This CDR3 is built from 15 residues. From germline, CDR1 is SEHNR and CDR2 FQNEAQ (reference sequence). A remark on this clone: Its target is unknown.

Sequences were obtained from naive CD8+ T cells from PBMCs. The receptor was isolated from a man younger than 35 in good health. Some clones in this sample may be carry-over from other donors' samples. The rearrangement joins TRBV7-9 to TRBJ2-5; 7 nucleotides align to TRBD1. CDR3 bases: TGTGCCAGCAGCCACCGGACAGGCCTAAGAGAGACCCAGTACTTC. It specifies CASSHRTGLRETQYF.